The source of this T cell receptor (beta chain) is a study of T cell responses to AZD1222 COVID-19 vaccine. Whole-study results and caveats: Distributed over spike, vaccine-associated CD4 TCRs predominated at 160-218 and 743-854.

Remarks on this clone: Antigen: not known.

Germline V gene lookup returns CDR1 MDHEN and CDR2 SYDVKM. The length of the CDR3 is 13 residues. V was cut by 5 bases and J by 0 bases, with 8 bases left in between. Using immunoSEQ multiplex PCR, the repertoire was profiled, and TCRdb retains in-frame clones only, with some absent. The table shows 60,000 to 75,000 clones, with 85% to 90% occurring only once. The chain joins TRBV28 to TRBJ2-7; D ambiguous. The clonotype was recovered from an adult in good health. The starting material was peripheral blood, obtained on day 0 of AZD1222 vaccination. In DNA form, the CDR3 reads TGTGCCAGCAGTCCCAGTCCCTCCTACGAGCAGTACTTC. It is translated as CASSPSPSYEQYF. The full variable domain, completed using reference TRBV28 and TRBJ2-7, is DVKVTQSSRYLVKRTGEKVFLECVQDMDHENMFWYRQDPGLGLRLIYFSYDVKMKEKGDIPEGYSVSREKKERFSLILESASTNQTSMYLCASSPSPSYEQYFGPGTRLTVT.